This T cell receptor beta chain originates from a study of T cell responses to AZD1222 COVID-19 vaccine. Findings and caveats of the study: An increase in Spike-specific TCR breadth and depth was observed after two AZD1222 doses.

Germline V gene lookup returns CDR1 MDHEN and CDR2 SYDVKM. The length of the CDR3 is 13 residues. Trimming removed 6 bases from V and 4 bases from J; junction bases left unmatched: 5. TCRdb keeps only in-frame clones here, not all; method: immunoSEQ multiplex PCR. This table holds fewer than 200,000 clones, 80% to 90% found once. Notes on this clone: Its cognate antigen is unknown.

The TCR originated in an adult who received the MenACWY meningococcal vaccine as a control. Sequencing used peripheral blood, obtained 28 days after the second dose of the MenACWY control vaccine. The genes are TRBV28 and TRBJ1-1, with TRBD1 matching over 7 bases. This CDR3 is CASREKGATEAFF. The CDR3, as DNA: TGTGCCAGCAGGGAGAAGGGGGCCACTGAAGCTTTCTTT. The full variable domain, in which reference TRBV28 and TRBJ1-1 provide the parts outside the CDR3, is DVKVTQSSRYLVKRTGEKVFLECVQDMDHENMFWYRQDPGLGLRLIYFSYDVKMKEKGDIPEGYSVSREKKERFSLILESASTNQTSMYLCASREKGATEAFFGQGTRLTVV.